The clone carrying this T cell receptor (beta chain) was seen repeatedly, ten times or more. The data originate from a study of T cells after yellow fever vaccination. TCRdb re-called the 5' RACE reads through MiXCR, storing one row per CDR3 protein. The sample contains approximately 32,000 distinct CDR3 sequences, 3.5% to 5% of which appear only once. CDR3 size: 12 residues. V was clipped by 2 bases and J by 3 bases, with 5 bases between them. Germline V lookup: CDR1 SGHNT, CDR2 YENEEA. The V call is TRBV11-3, the J call TRBJ2-7; no firm D call. The clonotype comes from a man aged 25-40 years who received the YFV17D yellow fever vaccine. The sequencing used CD8+ T cells sorted from PBMCs, collected 5 days after the yellow fever booster vaccination. DNA for the CDR3: TGTGCCAGCAGCTTATACAACTACGAGCAGTACTTC. This translates into CASSLYNYEQYF.